The next 28 T cell receptor beta chains were all read from a single sample in a study of control samples from healthy donors and cancer patients. The data were produced by immunoSEQ multiplex PCR, yet TCRdb's version contains in-frame clones alone and is incomplete. This sample has 12,000 or so clones, with roughly 90% found just once. The source material was formalin-fixed, paraffin-embedded tissue. Every receptor here comes from a male donor with melanoma.

This clone was detected only once. V usage is TRBV7-9 and J usage is TRBJ1-1; no definite D call. The CDR3 consists of 14 residues. V gave up 1 base and J gave up 4 bases, with 10 bases separating them. Germline CDR1 is SEHNR and CDR2 is FQNEAQ (reference sequence). The CDR3 reads CASSLGGTVTEAFF. CDR3 coding DNA: TGTGCCAGCAGCTTAGGGGGTACGGTCACTGAAGCTTTCTTT.

J is TRBJ1-2 and V is TRBV7-9; no definite D call. V was clipped by 1 base and J by 4 bases, with 4 bases between them. Germline values: CDR1 SEHNR, CDR2 FQNEAQ (reference sequence). The CDR3 covers 12 residues. For the CDR3, the DNA is TGTGCCAGCAGCTTAGTCAGCTATGGCTACACCTTC. This codes for CASSLVSYGYTF.

This rearrangement joins TRBV7-6 to TRBJ2-7; D gene ambiguous. Germline V gene lookup returns CDR1 SGHVS and CDR2 FNYEAQ. The CDR3 loop spans 14 amino acids. The V end lost 5 bases, the J end lost 1 base, and 12 bases lay between the germline ends. The CDR3 sequence is CASSRLGGSYEQYV. CDR3 nucleotides: TGTGCCAGCAGCCGTTTGGGCGGATCCTACGAGCAGTACGTC.

This rearrangement joins TRBV9 to TRBJ2-7; 8 nucleotides align to TRBD2. In germline, CDR1 is SGDLS, CDR2 YYNGEE. The CDR3 runs to 14 residues. Trimming took 4 bases from V and 3 from J; bases not matched to a gene: 6. The CDR3 here is CASSSTGLVYEQYF. The CDR3 DNA sequence: TGTGCCAGCAGCTCGACGGGACTAGTCTACGAGCAGTACTTC.

The gene calls are TRBV24-1 and TRBJ2-2, with D perhaps assigned TRBD1 or TRBD2 (5 bases each). This CDR3 is built from 16 residues. Trimming cost V 3 bases and J 1 base, with 11 bases left between them. Per germline, CDR1 KGHDR and CDR2 SFDVKD. The CDR3 is CATSDARGVNTGELFF. CDR3 in DNA: TGTGCCACCAGTGATGCCAGAGGGGTGAACACCGGGGAGCTGTTTTTT.

The chain has TRBV10-1 and TRBJ2-7; the D gene is possibly TRBD1 (5 bases). The CDR3 spans 15 residues. Germline V gene sequence: CDR1 WNHNN, CDR2 SYGVQD (reference sequence). With 0 bases removed from V and 1 base from J, the gap between germline ends came to 10 bases. The CDR3 loop reads CASSESSDSSYEQYF. For the CDR3, the DNA is TGCGCCAGCAGTGAGTCCTCAGACAGTTCCTACGAGCAGTACTTC.

This clone was found once. The chain is built from TRBV12-3 or TRBV12-4 and TRBJ2-2; D call uncertain. V was pared by 3 bases and J by 7 bases, with 6 bases between. CDR3 size: 12 residues. CDR3 protein: CASSLYNGELFF. The CDR3 region has the DNA TGTGCCAGCAGTTTGTACAACGGGGAGCTGTTTTTT.

The rearrangement links TRBV19 to TRBJ2-3; D possibly corresponds to TRBD2 (6 bases). This CDR3 is 14 amino acids long. Germline V gene data show CDR1 as LNHDA and CDR2 as SQIVND (reference sequence). V lost 7 bases and J lost 2, with 13 bases in between. The CDR3 bases are TGTGCCAGTACCTCGAGCGGGCACACAGATACGCAGTATTTT. Translated: CASTSSGHTDTQYF.

The chain uses TRBV28 and TRBJ1-4; 7 bases match TRBD1. Losses at the gene ends were 4 bases for V and 10 bases for J; bases not matched to a gene: 6. Germline assignment: CDR1 MDHEN and CDR2 SYDVKM. This CDR3 is built from 13 residues. CDR3 amino acids: CASSSRQGGKLFF. DNA of the CDR3: TGTGCCAGCAGTTCCAGACAGGGCGGAAAACTGTTTTTT. The full variable domain, rest sourced from reference TRBV28 and TRBJ1-4, is DVKVTQSSRYLVKRTGEKVFLECVQDMDHENMFWYRQDPGLGLRLIYFSYDVKMKEKGDIPEGYSVSREKKERFSLILESASTNQTSMYLCASSSRQGGKLFFGSGTQLSVL.

This chain links TRBV3-1 (or the pseudogene TRBV3-2) with TRBJ1-6; a weak D match, TRBD1 (6 bases). Between the trimmed V and J ends, which lost 0 bases and 8 bases, there was a span of 14 bases. The CDR3 consists of 16 residues. Germline lookup yields CDR1 LGHDT and CDR2 YNNKEL (reference sequence). The CDR3 bases are TGTGCCAGCAGCCAAGAGGGGGGCTACGGATATTCACCCCTCCACTTT. It translates to CASSQEGGYGYSPLHF.

V and J are TRBV7-9 and TRBJ2-5; 7 positions match TRBD1. There are 14 residues in the CDR3. Trimming removed 2 bases from V and 4 bases from J; junction bases left unmatched: 4. CDR1 is SEHNR, CDR2 FQNEAQ, per germline (reference sequence). In nucleotides, the CDR3 is TGTGCCAGCAGCTTAAGCGCAGGGGGAGAGACCCAGTACTTC. Translated: CASSLSAGGETQYF.

This rearrangement joins TRBV11-3 to TRBJ2-3; the D gene is possibly TRBD1 (6 bases). The CDR3 has 16 residues. Germline CDR1 SGHNT, CDR2 YENEEA. With 3 bases removed from V and 2 bases from J, the gap between germline ends came to 15 bases. The CDR3 coding sequence is TGTGCCAGCAGCTTTGGGGGCAGGGCCCTCACAGATACGCAGTATTTT. It is translated as CASSFGGRALTDTQYF.

The chain is built from TRBV7-2 and TRBJ1-5; the match to TRBD1 covers 12 bases. V shed 5 bases and J 6 bases; nucleotides not matched to a gene: 11. The CDR3 length is 17 residues. The germline CDR1 and CDR2 sequences are SGHTA and FQGNSA. This CDR3 is CASSPGTGGSLVQPQHF. The CDR3, as DNA: TGTGCCAGCAGCCCCGGGACAGGGGGCTCTTTAGTTCAGCCCCAGCATTTT.

As DNA, the CDR3 is TGTGCCAGCAGCTTAGGGTCGTCTGGACTAGCGTATGGGCAGTTCTTC. Amino acid sequence: CASSLGSSGLAYGQFF. The chain combines TRBV11-2 with TRBJ2-1, with TRBD2 identical over 9 bases. Germline V gives CDR1 SGHAT, CDR2 FQNNGV. With 1 base clipped from V and 12 bases from J, the junction kept 13 bases outside the gene matches. This CDR3 has 16 amino acids. Based on the CDR3 plus reference TRBV11-2 and TRBJ2-1, the full variable domain is EAGVAQSPRYKIIEKRQSVAFWCNPISGHATLYWYQQILGQGPKLLIQFQNNGVVDDSQLPKDRFSAERLKGVDSTLKIQPAKLEDSAVYLCASSLGSSGLAYGQFFGPGTRLTVL.

The chain couples TRBV2 to TRBJ1-6; 9 nucleotides match TRBD1. CDR1 and CDR2 from the germline V gene are SNHLY and FYNNEI. CDR3 size: 15 residues. The V gene end was trimmed by 8 bases and the J gene end by 11 bases; junction bases not matched to a gene: 13. CDR3 protein: CASRWGQGLMAPLHF. CDR3 in DNA: TGTGCCAGCCGTTGGGGACAGGGTTTAATGGCACCCCTCCACTTT. Combining the CDR3 with reference TRBV2 and TRBJ1-6 gives the whole variable domain EPEVTQTPSHQVTQMGQEVILRCVPISNHLYFYWYRQILGQKVEFLVSFYNNEISEKSEIFDDQFSVERPDGSNFTLKIRSTKLEDSAMYFCASRWGQGLMAPLHFGNGTRLTVT.

This chain links TRBV4-2 with TRBJ2-1, with TRBD2 matching 11 bases. This CDR3 has 17 residues. Unmatched junction bases numbered 6, after V lost 0 bases and J lost 5 bases. Germline CDR1 is LGHNA and CDR2 is YNFKEQ. The CDR3 DNA is TGTGCCAGCAGCCAAGATAGTAGCGGGAGGGTAAACAATGAGCAGTTCTTC. It yields the protein CASSQDSSGRVNNEQFF.

The J gene is TRBJ2-1, the V gene TRBV7-9; D is unresolved. The CDR3 loop spans 11 amino acids. Germline loops: CDR1 SEHNR, CDR2 FQNEAQ (reference sequence). Trimming shortened V by 5 bases and J by 10 bases, and 9 bases separated the two germline ends. The CDR3 DNA sequence: TGTGCCAGCAGCCTTAGTTGGGAGCAGTTCTTC. Protein sequence: CASSLSWEQFF.

The chain employs TRBV6-5 and TRBJ1-1; 11 bases line up with TRBD1. Germline V lookup: CDR1 MNHEY, CDR2 SVGAGI. The CDR3 has 14 amino acids. J gave up 10 bases and V 2 bases, and 6 bases lay outside the gene matches. CDR3 nucleotide sequence: TGTGCCAGCAGTTACCTAGGGACAGGGGGAAGAGCTTTCTTT. Its protein is CASSYLGTGGRAFF.

The rearrangement links TRBV7-2 to TRBJ1-2, with TRBD1 as a possible D gene (6 bases). The germline CDR1 and CDR2 sequences are SGHTA and FQGNSA. With 7 bases removed from V and 6 bases from J, the gap between germline ends came to 15 bases. The CDR3 consists of 13 residues. The CDR3: CASNQAGGHGYTF. As DNA, the CDR3 is TGTGCCAGCAACCAAGCCGGGGGGCATGGCTACACCTTC.

V and J are TRBV4-3 and TRBJ1-4; no clear D gene. From germline, CDR1 is LGHNA and CDR2 YSLEER. CDR3 length: 14 residues. V was cut by 3 bases and J by 8 bases, with 13 bases left in between. CDR3 sequence: CASSQGGIQEKLFF. DNA of the CDR3: TGCGCCAGCAGCCAGGGCGGTATTCAAGAAAAACTGTTTTTT.

The chain is built from TRBV5-1 and TRBJ2-3; D is possibly TRBD1 (5 bases). CDR3 length equals 14 residues. V lost 4 bases to trimming and J lost 4 bases, with 13 bases between them. Germline V lookup: CDR1 SGHRS, CDR2 YFSETQ. The CDR3 DNA is TGCGCCAGCAGCCCCTCCCGACAGTCAGATACGCAGTATTTT. It yields the protein CASSPSRQSDTQYF.

The chain is built from TRBV7-9 and TRBJ2-3; 12 bases line up with TRBD1. Looked up from germline, CDR1 is SEHNR and CDR2 is FQNEAQ (reference sequence). The CDR3 totals 15 residues. The V and J ends lost 4 bases and 4 bases, in that order; junction bases with no gene match: 3. Here the CDR3 DNA reads TGTGCCAGCAGCTCGGGACAGGGGGCCCCAGATACGCAGTATTTT. As protein: CASSSGQGAPDTQYF.

This chain links TRBV6-5 with TRBJ2-1; the D is unclear. Germline V gene sequence: CDR1 MNHEY, CDR2 SVGAGI. CDR3 size: 13 residues. Trimming removed 0 bases from V and 6 bases from J, with 6 bases in between. CDR3 bases: TGTGCCAGCAGTTACTCCTACACCAATGAGCAGTTCTTC. Its translation: CASSYSYTNEQFF.

This chain uses TRBV4-3 with TRBJ1-2; the match to TRBD1 covers 12 bases. The CDR3 length is 16 residues. The V segment lost 8 bases and the J segment 8 bases; nucleotides outside the gene matches: 15. From germline, CDR1 is LGHNA and CDR2 YSLEER. This chain's CDR3 is CASAHGPGTGGAGYTF. The CDR3 nucleotides are TGCGCCAGCGCCCACGGACCCGGGACAGGGGGCGCGGGCTACACCTTC.

V gene TRBV27 combines with J gene TRBJ2-3; D unresolved. Germline-derived CDR1 and CDR2 are MNHEY and SMNVEV (reference sequence). Deletions cut 3 bases from V and 0 bases from J, with 10 bases between. The CDR3 has 15 amino acids. The CDR3 loop is CASSFEGSSTDTQYF. CDR3 bases: TGTGCCAGCAGTTTTGAAGGATCTAGCACAGATACGCAGTATTTT.

This chain connects TRBV9 to TRBJ2-7; 14 nucleotides align to TRBD2. The J segment lost 6 bases and the V segment lost 0 bases, leaving 2 bases of the junction unmatched. The CDR3 runs 15 residues. The V gene's germline CDR1 is SGDLS and CDR2 YYNGEE. The DNA for the CDR3 is TGTGCCAGCAGCGTAGCAGGACTAGCGGGAGGCGAGCAGTACTTC. Its translation is CASSVAGLAGGEQYF. Using reference TRBV9 and TRBJ2-7 for the parts outside the CDR3, the full variable domain is DSGVTQTPKHLITATGQRVTLRCSPRSGDLSVYWYQQSLDQGLQFLIQYYNGEERAKGNILERFSAQQFPDLHSELNLSSLELGDSALYFCASSVAGLAGGEQYFGPGTRLTVT.

The CDR3 region is CASSGTKGLAGGPGANVLTF. The CDR3 coding sequence is TGTGCCAGTAGTGGGACAAAGGGACTAGCGGGAGGGCCTGGGGCCAACGTCCTGACTTTC. V and J are TRBV19 and TRBJ2-6, with 16 bases matching TRBD2. The length of the CDR3 is 20 residues. V trimming: 5 bases; J trimming: 2 bases; junction bases outside the gene matches: 9. Germline CDR1 is LNHDA and CDR2 is SQIVND (reference sequence). Filled out from reference TRBV19 and TRBJ2-6, the complete variable domain reads DGGITQSPKYLFRKEGQNVTLSCEQNLNHDAMYWYRQDPGQGLRLIYYSQIVNDFQKGDIAEGYSVSREKKESFPLTVTSAQKNPTAFYLCASSGTKGLAGGPGANVLTFGAGSRLTVL.

The chain couples TRBV5-1 to TRBJ2-2; TRBD2 aligns across 11 bases. The germline V gene has CDR1 SGHRS and CDR2 YFSETQ. The CDR3 extends over 17 amino acids. V lost 0 bases to trimming and J lost 0 bases; unmatched junction nucleotides: 1. CDR3 amino acids: CASSLGLAGTNTGELFF. CDR3 sequence (DNA): TGCGCCAGCAGCTTGGGACTAGCGGGAACGAACACCGGGGAGCTGTTTTTT.